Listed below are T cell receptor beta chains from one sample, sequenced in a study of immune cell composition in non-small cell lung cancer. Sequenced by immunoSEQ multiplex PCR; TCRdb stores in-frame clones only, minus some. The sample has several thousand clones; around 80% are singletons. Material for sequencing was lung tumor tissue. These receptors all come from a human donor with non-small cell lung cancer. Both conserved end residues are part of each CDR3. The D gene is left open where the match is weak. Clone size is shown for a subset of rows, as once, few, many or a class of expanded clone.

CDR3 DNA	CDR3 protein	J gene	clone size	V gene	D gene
TGTGCCTGGAGTGTAGGGGGCTCTACTGGAAACACCATATATTTT	CAWSVGGSTGNTIYF	TRBJ1-3	.	TRBV30	TRBD1
TGCGCCAGCAGCCTTGGGACTAGCGGAGATACGCAGTATTTT	CASSLGTSGDTQYF	TRBJ2-3	.	TRBV5-1	TRBD2
TGCGCCAGCAGCTGGGGACTAGCGGGGGGGAACACCGGGGAGCTGTTTTTT	CASSWGLAGGNTGELFF	TRBJ2-2	.	TRBV5-1	TRBD2
TGTGCCAGCACCTTCGGACTAGCGGTCTACGAGTGGCAGTACTTC	CASTFGLAVYEWQYF	TRBJ2-7	.	TRBV5-5	TRBD2
TGTGCTAGTGGTTTACACACAAATGAAAAACTGTTTTTT	CASGLHTNEKLFF	TRBJ1-4	once	TRBV12-5	.
TGTGCCAGCAGGTTTATAGCAGGGTCCCAGCATTTT	CASRFIAGSQHF	TRBJ1-5	.	TRBV28	.
TGTGCCAGTAGTCCAAGGACTAGCGGGAACATTCAGTACTTC	CASSPRTSGNIQYF	TRBJ2-4	.	TRBV19	TRBD2
TGTGCCAGCAGCCCGACAGTCTCCACCGGGGAGCTGTTTTTT	CASSPTVSTGELFF	TRBJ2-2	.	TRBV2	.
TGTGCCAGCTCACCGGGACTACGGCCTTCTGAGCAGTTCTTC	CASSPGLRPSEQFF	TRBJ2-1	.	TRBV18	TRBD2
TGTGCCAGTAGTATAGGGGCAGGGGGCTTAACTGAAGCTTTCTTT	CASSIGAGGLTEAFF	TRBJ1-1	few	TRBV19	TRBD1
TGTGCCAGCAGTGAAGAATCGGGACACTTGAACACTGAAGCTTTCTTT	CASSEESGHLNTEAFF	TRBJ1-1	.	TRBV25-1	.
TGTGCCACCAGCAGAGACCGACAGGGCCCTGGAAACACCATATATTTT	CATSRDRQGPGNTIYF	TRBJ1-3	.	TRBV15	TRBD1
TGTGCCAGCAGCGTCGGGCCAGGGGATGATACGCAGTATTTT	CASSVGPGDDTQYF	TRBJ2-3	.	TRBV9	.
TGCGCCAGCAGCGTTGACCAGGGGTGGAACACTGAAGCTTTCTTT	CASSVDQGWNTEAFF	TRBJ1-1	.	TRBV5-1	.
TGCGCCAGCAGCTGGGACAGTTCCTACGAGCAGTACTTC	CASSWDSSYEQYF	TRBJ2-7	few	TRBV5-1	TRBD1